The clone carrying this TCR beta chain was observed a few times. Its antigen is not identified. The data belong to a study of CD8 T cells in ankylosing spondylitis. Looked up from germline, CDR1 is DFQATT and CDR2 is SNEGSKA (reference sequence). With V trimmed by 4 bases and J by 4 bases, 2 bases remained unmatched. The CDR3 runs to 12 residues. In making TCR beta libraries, quantitative 5'-RACE with molecular barcodes was used. MiXCR, applied by TCRdb to the 5' RACE reads, yields one record per CDR3 protein. The sample lists under 200,000 distinct CDR3 sequences; approximately 10% were seen once. Study outcomes and limitations: The study identified a TCR beta motif of several highly homologous variants that appeared characteristic of ankylosing spondylitis blood. Researchers reportedly found disease-linked clones significantly enriched in matched ankylosing spondylitis synovial fluid. Certain motif variants had earlier been reported in reactive arthritis synovial fluid and blood.

Source material: blood, either unsorted or a sorted T cell fraction (not recorded which). The chain uses TRBV20-1 and TRBJ2-7; the match to TRBD2 covers 9 bases. The TCR originated in a female donor with ankylosing spondylitis or in good health (not recorded which). In DNA, the CDR3 is TGCAGTGCTAAGGGACTAGCATACGAGCAGTACTTC. Translated: CSAKGLAYEQYF.